The clone carrying this TCR beta chain was detected ten times or more. Its target is unknown. As for the cDNA, it was generated by 5'RACE with 10-nucleotide random UMIs. TCRdb used MiXCR to reprocess the 5' RACE reads, holding one entry per CDR3 protein. The profile shows 70,000 or so distinct CDR3 sequences, 5.2% of them singletons. This specimen comes from a study of neurological immune-mediated disorders. The study, taken as a whole, reports: The study found the most TCR clonal expansion in HTLV-1-associated myelopathy and the least in multiple sclerosis, below healthy controls. Sharing of CDR3 amino acid sequences among expanded clones across subjects was absent, suggesting private repertoires in all groups.

The V gene lost 7 bases and the J gene lost 2 bases, with 12 bases spanning the gap. Germline CDR1 reads MNHEY; CDR2 reads SVGAGI. This CDR3 comprises 13 residues. The unsorted libraries were prepared from 2 million PBMCs (stored at -80 C). This chain links TRBV6-5 with TRBJ2-7; D call uncertain. The source of this sequence is a woman aged 30 to 39 with multiple sclerosis. The sample taken for sequencing was PBMCs. The CDR3 loop is CASTHRMTYEQYF. In DNA form, the CDR3 reads TGTGCCAGCACCCACCGAATGACCTACGAGCAGTACTTC.